This TCR beta chain was sequenced for a study of T cells in Graves' hyperthyroidism and ophthalmopathy. At the level of the study: Specimen type is peripheral blood, collected at initial diagnosis prior to any treatment. Study results and caveats: By a 13 V-J model, ophthalmopathy was set apart from stable hyperthyroidism. Most thyroid clonotypes expanded above 0.001 appeared in blood too.

This CDR3 region has 18 residues. V lost 3 bases and J lost 1; bases outside the gene matches: 9. RNA transcripts gave rise to amplified TCR beta CDR3 regions. Carried out on the TCR CDR3, a first-round RT-PCR used the HTBI primer set. TCRdb ran MiXCR on the multiplex PCR reads and lists one entry per CDR3 protein. The sample holds 500,000 to 750,000 distinct CDR3 sequences, more than 15% seen once. This clonotype showed up many times. The antigen is unknown. What was sequenced was blood. The TCR sequence derives from a woman in her twenties or thirties with Graves' hyperthyroidism. This sequence joins TRBV12-3 or TRBV12-4 and TRBJ2-3; 11 nucleotides agree with TRBD2. The CDR3 bases are TGTGCCAGCAGTTTCAGAACTAGCGGGAGTTGGGGCACAGATACGCAGTATTTT. It codes for CASSFRTSGSWGTDTQYF.